What follows are 15 T cell receptor beta chains derived from one specimen sequenced in a study of OX40 agonist ivuxolimab in advanced cancers. TCRdb's copy holds only in-frame clones and misses some; the assay was immunoSEQ multiplex PCR. This repertoire shows 45,000 or so clones, more than 70% found once; its top ten account for about 7.8%. The material sequenced was CD4+ or CD8+ T cells sorted from blood, taken in a trial of the OX40 agonist ivuxolimab. Every receptor here comes from an adult with an advanced solid tumor such as melanoma, head and neck, liver or kidney cancer.

The chain employs TRBV7-2 and TRBJ2-3; no reliable D call. V shed 5 bases and J shed 4 bases, with 10 bases lying between them. This CDR3 is 13 amino acids long. Per germline, CDR1 SGHTA and CDR2 FQGNSA. CDR3 coding DNA: TGTGCCAGCAGCCCCGTGTCGTCAGATACGCAGTATTTT. Translated: CASSPVSSDTQYF. The full variable domain, in which reference TRBV7-2 and TRBJ2-3 provide the parts outside the CDR3, is GAGVSQSPSNKVTEKGKDVELRCDPISGHTALYWYRQSLGQGLEFLIYFQGNSAPDKSGLPSDRFSAERTGGSVSTLTIQRTQQEDSAVYLCASSPVSSDTQYFGPGTRLTVL.

The V and J genes are TRBV9 and TRBJ1-5; no reliable D call. The CDR3 contains 13 residues. Trimming cost V 0 bases and J 5 bases, with 6 bases left between them. The germline gives CDR1 SGDLS, CDR2 YYNGEE. The CDR3 DNA reads TGTGCCAGCAGCGTAGACCAGGATCAGCCCCAGCATTTT. Translated: CASSVDQDQPQHF.

V is TRBV5-4 and J is TRBJ2-7; 10 bases are shared with TRBD1. V lost 10 bases and J lost 3; bases outside the gene matches: 7. The CDR3 covers 13 residues. Germline V gene data show CDR1 as SGHNT and CDR2 as YYREEE (reference sequence). The CDR3: CALRTGGFYEQYF. CDR3 DNA: TGTGCCTTACGGACAGGGGGGTTCTACGAGCAGTACTTC.

V is TRBV7-9 and J is TRBJ2-2, with 11 bases that match TRBD1. Looked up from germline, CDR1 is SEHNR and CDR2 is FQNEAQ (reference sequence). Unmatched junction bases numbered 7, after V lost 4 bases and J lost 3 bases. The CDR3 extends over 17 amino acids. DNA of the CDR3: TGTGCCAGCAGCTGGGGGACAGGGGGTATGGACACCGGGGAGCTGTTTTTT. Protein: CASSWGTGGMDTGELFF.

V usage is TRBV19 and J usage is TRBJ2-7; 11 nucleotides line up with TRBD1. This CDR3 spans 13 amino acids. CDR1 is LNHDA, CDR2 SQIVND, per germline (reference sequence). The ends lost 6 bases at V and 4 bases at J; junction bases unmatched: 2. The CDR3 spells CASRRDRGYEQYF. The CDR3 DNA follows: TGTGCCAGTAGACGGGACAGGGGGTACGAGCAGTACTTC.

V is TRBV7-2 and J is TRBJ2-7; possibly TRBD1 or TRBD2 for D (5 bases each). Germline V lookup: CDR1 SGHTA, CDR2 FQGNSA. The CDR3 consists of 12 residues. The germline V and J ends were trimmed by 5 bases and 5 bases, with 10 bases remaining between them. This chain's CDR3 is CASSPRGDEQYF. CDR3 coding DNA: TGTGCCAGCAGCCCGAGGGGAGACGAGCAGTACTTC.

This clone was detected only once. The chain employs TRBV4-3 and TRBJ1-2; no definite D call. Germline V CDR1 and CDR2: LGHNA, YSLEER. Deletions cut 0 bases from V and 8 bases from J, with 13 bases between. This CDR3 contains 14 residues. In DNA form, the CDR3 reads TGCGCCAGCAGCCAAGATGTCGTCCGGATAGGCTACACCTTC. This gives the protein CASSQDVVRIGYTF.

The gene calls are TRBV11-3 and TRBJ2-1, with TRBD1 as a possible D gene (5 bases). The CDR3 runs 13 residues. The V end lost 4 bases, the J end lost 4 bases, and 8 bases lay between the germline ends. CDR1 is SGHNT and CDR2 is YENEEA in the germline V gene. CDR3 in amino acids: CASSSDSYNEQFF. The CDR3 nucleotides are TGTGCCAGCAGCTCCGACAGTTACAATGAGCAGTTCTTC.

This chain joins TRBV5-1 and TRBJ1-1, with D possibly matching TRBD1 (6 bases). Germline values: CDR1 SGHRS, CDR2 YFSETQ. The CDR3 runs to 14 residues. The V gene lost 0 bases and the J gene lost 3 bases, with 9 bases spanning the gap. This CDR3 is CASSLVGGDTEAFF. DNA of the CDR3: TGCGCCAGCAGCTTGGTTGGGGGCGACACTGAAGCTTTCTTT.

This chain uses TRBV7-2 with TRBJ2-7, with D unresolved. The CDR3 extends over 14 amino acids. Trimming cost V 3 bases and J 6 bases, with 15 bases left between them. The V gene's germline CDR1 is SGHTA and CDR2 FQGNSA. The CDR3 bases are TGTGCCAGCAGCTTCAGCCGGTCAAACTTCGAGCAGTACTTC. Protein sequence: CASSFSRSNFEQYF.

The V gene is TRBV6-5, the J gene TRBJ2-7; TRBD1 aligns across 12 bases. The germline V gene has CDR1 MNHEY and CDR2 SVGAGI. The CDR3 is made up of 15 amino acids. Trimming at V came to 4 bases and at J to 3 bases, leaving 4 bases not matched to a gene. The CDR3, as DNA: TGTGCCAGCAGTTTGGGACAGGGGGCGATCTACGAGCAGTACTTC. Protein sequence: CASSLGQGAIYEQYF.

This clone has only one observation. The CDR3 protein is CASRLAGTGYGYTF. The DNA of the CDR3 is TGTGCCAGCAGACTCGCCGGGACAGGATATGGCTACACCTTC. The chain recombines TRBV6-5 with TRBJ1-2; 8 bases fit TRBD1. The CDR3 covers 14 residues. CDR1 MNHEY and CDR2 SVGAGI come from the germline V gene. The V gene end was trimmed by 6 bases and the J gene end by 5 bases; junction bases not matched to a gene: 8.

The rearrangement joins TRBV5-1 to TRBJ2-7; D call uncertain. Deletions cut 1 base from V and 7 bases from J, with 18 bases between. CDR3 size: 15 residues. Germline loops: CDR1 SGHRS, CDR2 YFSETQ. The CDR3 region is CASSLRAPRLGEQYF. The CDR3, as DNA: TGCGCCAGCAGCTTGAGGGCCCCAAGATTGGGGGAGCAGTACTTC. Looking up the rest from reference TRBV5-1 and TRBJ2-7 gives the full variable domain: KAGVTQTPRYLIKTRGQQVTLSCSPISGHRSVSWYQQTPGQGLQFLFEYFSETQRNKGNFPGRFSGRQFSNSRSEMNVSTLELGDSALYLCASSLRAPRLGEQYFGPGTRLTVT.

In this sample, this clone is medium-sized (0.01 to 0.1%). The chain combines TRBV5-1 with TRBJ2-5; tentatively, D is TRBD2 (6 bases). This CDR3 has 14 residues. Germline-derived CDR1 and CDR2 are SGHRS and YFSETQ. The V gene lost 4 bases and the J gene lost 5 bases, with 15 bases spanning the gap. Here the CDR3 DNA reads TGCGCCAGCAGCGGCTGGGGGGATGGGGAGACCCAGTACTTC. Protein sequence: CASSGWGDGETQYF.

V gene TRBV19 combines with J gene TRBJ2-1; no clear D. The germline V and J ends were trimmed by 3 bases and 9 bases, with 12 bases remaining between them. Germline V gives CDR1 LNHDA, CDR2 SQIVND (reference sequence). The CDR3 consists of 13 residues. In DNA, the CDR3 is TGTGCCAGTAGTATTAGCAGGTCCGGTGAGCAGTTCTTC. Protein: CASSISRSGEQFF.